These 17 T cell receptor beta chains were all obtained from the same sample, sequenced in a study of T-cell memory formation after mild COVID-19. TCRdb recomputed calls from the 5' RACE reads with MiXCR, one row per CDR3 protein. This table has 140,000 or so distinct CDR3 sequences, about 6.1% appearing once. The specimen was PBMCs or a T cell subset sorted from them (not recorded which). The receptor set was obtained from an adult woman who had mild COVID-19 (a few samples of this study predate the infection). Cell type and time point are not known.

The chain has TRBV20-1 and TRBJ1-4; no firm D call. The germline gives CDR1 DFQATT, CDR2 SNEGSKA (reference sequence). V dropped 6 bases and J dropped 4 bases, with 15 bases sitting between them. The CDR3 covers 14 residues. For the CDR3, the DNA is TGCAGTGCCCACCCCCCGCCGGTTAATGAAAAACTGTTTTTT. It yields the protein CSAHPPPVNEKLFF.

This clonotype came up a few times. The V gene is TRBV10-3, the J gene TRBJ2-5; D uncertain. The ends were cut back, 4 bases at V and 2 bases at J, with 5 bases in the middle. Germline V gene lookup returns CDR1 ENHRY and CDR2 SYGVKD. This CDR3 has 12 residues. In DNA form, the CDR3 reads TGTGCCATCAGTGCATCTCAAGAGACCCAGTACTTC. This codes for CAISASQETQYF.

This clonotype has a handful of counts. This chain connects TRBV7-9 to TRBJ2-1; D remains ambiguous. The CDR3 sequence is 14 residues long. Germline V lookup: CDR1 SEHNR, CDR2 FQNEAQ (reference sequence). Trimming left V 7 bases short and J 5 bases short, with 15 bases between. CDR3 DNA sequence: TGTGCCAGCAACATTGCGGTCGTTCACAATGAGCAGTTCTTC. Its translation: CASNIAVVHNEQFF.

The gene calls are TRBV6-5 and TRBJ1-6; unclear D gene. Germline V gene sequence: CDR1 MNHEY, CDR2 SVGAGI. V shed 2 bases and J shed 2 bases, with 7 bases lying between them. The CDR3 runs to 15 residues. Written as DNA, the CDR3 is TGTGCCAGCAGTTACGGAGGCCCCTATAATTCACCCCTCCACTTT. This codes for CASSYGGPYNSPLHF.

This clonotype came up a few times. The rearrangement links TRBV15 to TRBJ1-1; D is unclear. Germline CDR1 reads LNHNV; CDR2 reads YYDKDF (reference sequence). The CDR3 length is 13 residues. The V end lost 7 bases, the J end lost 4 bases, and 13 bases lay between the germline ends. The CDR3 bases are TGTGCCACCATTAAACCCGGGATCACTGAAGCTTTCTTT. It encodes CATIKPGITEAFF.

This clonotype was picked up a small number of times. The V and J genes are TRBV6-2 or TRBV6-3 and TRBJ1-1; no firm D call. CDR3 length equals 16 residues. Deletions cut 3 bases from V and 5 bases from J, with 19 bases between. Germline values: CDR1 MNHEY, CDR2 SVGEGT. The CDR3: CASSYTLAGPLTEAFF. The DNA of the CDR3 is TGTGCCAGCAGTTATACTCTTGCAGGTCCCCTAACTGAAGCTTTCTTT.

The V gene is TRBV18, the J gene TRBJ2-7; either TRBD1 or TRBD2 may fit D (7 bases each). V lost 0 bases, J lost 2 bases, and 20 bases lay in between. CDR1 is KGHSH and CDR2 is LQKENI in the germline V gene. This CDR3 has 18 amino acids. CDR3 loop: CASSPPNFARGGTYEQYF. CDR3 DNA: TGTGCCAGCTCACCACCGAATTTCGCCAGGGGGGGGACCTACGAGCAGTACTTC.

This clonotype was counted a few times. The CDR3 reads CSARTEWGTGVVAGELFF. The CDR3 DNA is TGCAGTGCCAGAACAGAATGGGGGACAGGGGTGGTCGCCGGGGAGCTGTTTTTT. The rearrangement uses TRBV20-1 and TRBJ2-2; TRBD1 agrees at 10 bases. The CDR3 totals 18 residues. Germline trimming cut 6 bases from V and 6 bases from J; bases unmatched to any gene: 19. The V gene's germline CDR1 is DFQATT and CDR2 SNEGSKA (reference sequence).

The chain uses TRBV2 and TRBJ2-7; the D call may be TRBD1 or TRBD2 (5 bases each). Trimming cost V 6 bases and J 12 bases, with 21 bases left between them. Germline CDR1 and CDR2: SNHLY and FYNNEI. This CDR3 region has 13 residues. CDR3 DNA sequence: TGTGCCAGCAGATCGCTCGAGACGGGGACGACGTACTTC. Encoded protein: CASRSLETGTTYF.

The chain joins TRBV2 to TRBJ1-2; D is unclear. The CDR3 contains 13 residues. Germline V gene sequence: CDR1 SNHLY, CDR2 FYNNEI. V lost 7 bases and J 8 bases, leaving 17 bases between the germline ends. Here the CDR3 reads CASTKVDTAGYTF. CDR3 sequence (DNA): TGTGCCAGCACCAAGGTCGACACAGCGGGCTACACCTTC.

The genes are TRBV2 and TRBJ2-5; 8 nucleotides line up with TRBD2. The germline gives CDR1 SNHLY, CDR2 FYNNEI. The junction had 8 bases not matched to a gene; V was cut back by 6 bases and J by 2 bases. This CDR3 has 15 residues. CDR3 region: CASSPQGLAQETQYF. The CDR3 nucleotides are TGTGCCAGCAGCCCCCAAGGACTAGCTCAAGAGACCCAGTACTTC.

The chain is built from TRBV18 and TRBJ2-1; possible D gene TRBD2, 6 bases. The CDR3 sequence is 16 residues long. In germline, CDR1 is KGHSH, CDR2 LQKENI. The ends were cut back, 6 bases at V and 3 bases at J, with 18 bases in the middle. CDR3 sequence reads: CASSRGAPPNYNEQFF. In nucleotides, the CDR3 is TGTGCCAGCTCTCGCGGGGCTCCACCCAACTACAATGAGCAGTTCTTC. The full variable domain, rest sourced from reference TRBV18 and TRBJ2-1, is NAGVMQNPRHLVRRRGQEARLRCSPMKGHSHVYWYRQLPEEGLKFMVYLQKENIIDESGMPKERFSAEFPKEGPSILRIQQVVRGDSAAYFCASSRGAPPNYNEQFFGPGTRLTVL.

The sample holds many counts of this clonotype. This rearrangement joins TRBV6-5 to TRBJ2-7; 12 nucleotides match TRBD2. The CDR3 is 14 amino acids. V was clipped by 7 bases and J by 2 bases; unmatched bases: 3. Germline lookup yields CDR1 MNHEY and CDR2 SVGAGI. The CDR3 DNA is TGTGCCAGCAACCGACTAGCGGGAGCCTACGAGCAGTACTTC. Residues: CASNRLAGAYEQYF.

The chain employs TRBV29-1 and TRBJ1-3, with 8 bases fitting TRBD1. V trimming: 5 bases; J trimming: 8 bases; junction bases outside the gene matches: 11. Germline V gene lookup returns CDR1 SQVTM and CDR2 ANQGSEA. The CDR3 loop spans 14 amino acids. Written as DNA, the CDR3 is TGCAGCGTTTGGGACAGGCGCGCGGTGGACACCATATATTTT. Its translation: CSVWDRRAVDTIYF.

The chain uses TRBV3-1 and TRBJ1-1; no clear D gene. CDR3 size: 12 residues. V was pared by 2 bases and J by 1 base, with 2 bases between. Germline values: CDR1 LGHDT, CDR2 YNNKEL (reference sequence). The CDR3 region has the DNA TGTGCCAGCAGCCAACAGAACACTGAAGCTTTCTTT. Protein product: CASSQQNTEAFF.

This rearrangement joins TRBV12-3 or TRBV12-4 to TRBJ2-1, with TRBD2 matching over 12 bases. This CDR3 is built from 14 residues. J gave up 6 bases and V 6 bases, and 3 bases lay outside the gene matches. CDR3 amino acids: CASSRTSGANEQFF. CDR3 sequence (DNA): TGTGCCAGCAGCAGGACTAGCGGGGCCAATGAGCAGTTCTTC.

At least ten counts were recorded for this clonotype. The chain has TRBV5-1 and TRBJ2-5, with 7 bases fitting TRBD1. The junction had 4 bases not matched to a gene; V was cut back by 0 bases and J by 5 bases. Germline-derived CDR1 and CDR2 are SGHRS and YFSETQ. The CDR3 is 14 residues long. In nucleotides, the CDR3 is TGCGCCAGCAGCTTGGAAGGGGGCGCGGAGACCCAGTACTTC. This codes for CASSLEGGAETQYF.